This is a list of T cell receptor beta chains from one sample in a study of blood T cell repertoires in COVID-19. Clones were read by immunoSEQ multiplex PCR, and TCRdb kept only the in-frame ones, dropping some. This table holds about 330,000 clones, approximately 89% found once. Sequences were obtained from PBMCs or T cells enriched from blood (not recorded which). Source of these receptors: a man younger than 40 who had recovered from COVID-19. The CDR3 runs from the conserved cysteine through the conserved F or W. Each record gives: V gene, clone size, J gene, D gene, CDR3 DNA, CDR3 protein. D genes are given only for firm matches. Size is stated for part of the rows, as once, few or many counts, or as a class when the clone is expanded.

>TRBV11-2|.|TRBJ1-3|.
TGTGCCAGCAGCTTAGTAGGGGGTACCATATATTTT
CASSLVGGTIYF
>TRBV27|.|TRBJ1-5|TRBD1
TGTGCCAGCAGTGAGACAGGGTGGAGCAATCAGCCCCAGCATTTT
CASSETGWSNQPQHF
>TRBV19|.|TRBJ2-7|.
TGTGCCAGTAGTACACACGGGGAGCAGTACTTC
CASSTHGEQYF
>TRBV30|.|TRBJ2-1|.
TGTGCCTGGAGTCCCACAGGAGACAATGAGCAGTTCTTC
CAWSPTGDNEQFF
>TRBV5-1|.|TRBJ1-2|.
TGCGCCAGCAGCTTGGAAGGTGCGGGTCAAGGCGGCTACACCTTC
CASSLEGAGQGGYTF
>TRBV7-2|.|TRBJ2-3|.
TGTGCCAGCAGCCTAAACCCAACGGGGGTCTCTAATACGCAGTATTTT
CASSLNPTGVSNTQYF
>TRBV29-1|.|TRBJ2-7|TRBD2
TGCAGCGTTCGGCGCGGGGGGCCCTTCGAGCAGTACTTC
CSVRRGGPFEQYF
>TRBV2|.|TRBJ2-1|.
TGTGCCAGCAGTGAAGCGAGGAGGGCGGTAGAGGGGTTGGTGAATGAGCAGTTCTTC
CASSEARRAVEGLVNEQFF
>TRBV3-1/TRBV3-2|.|TRBJ1-2|.
TGTGCCAGCAGCCTTCACAGGGAAAACAACTATGGCTACACCTTC
CASSLHRENNYGYTF
>TRBV5-1|.|TRBJ1-5|.
TGCGCCAGCAGCGCGGGAGGTGGCAATCAGCCCCAGCATTTT
CASSAGGGNQPQHF
>TRBV3-1/TRBV3-2|.|TRBJ2-7|.
TGTGCCAGCAGCTCCCTGGGGGGCGAGCAGTACTTC
CASSSLGGEQYF
>TRBV28|.|TRBJ2-5|TRBD2
TGTGCCAGCAGTGCTCGACAGTTCCGGGGGGAAGAGACCCAGTACTTC
CASSARQFRGEETQYF
>TRBV28|.|TRBJ1-5|TRBD1
TGTGCCAGCAGCGTGTTGGGGACAGGGCTGTTGGGCAATCAGCCCCAGCATTTT
CASSVLGTGLLGNQPQHF
>TRBV4-1|.|TRBJ2-5|TRBD1
TGCGCCAGCAGCCAAAGACAGGGGGGGATAGAGACCCAGTACTTC
CASSQRQGGIETQYF
>TRBV24-1|.|TRBJ2-7|.
TGTGCCACCAGTGTTAGCTCCGGGGAGCAGTACTTC
CATSVSSGEQYF
>TRBV2|.|TRBJ1-3|TRBD1
TGTGCCAGCAGTGAAGAAGACGGTGGGACAGTAGCTGGAAACACCATATATTTT
CASSEEDGGTVAGNTIYF
>TRBV24-1|once|TRBJ2-1|.
TGTGCCACCAGTGATGTTCCCCCGATCAGCGACTACAATGAGCAGTTCTTC
CATSDVPPISDYNEQFF
>TRBV9|.|TRBJ2-7|TRBD2
TGTGCCAGCAGCGTAGGTGGCAGCGGGGGCTCCTACGAGCAGTACTTC
CASSVGGSGGSYEQYF
>TRBV27|.|TRBJ2-7|TRBD1
TGTGCCAGCAGCCTGACAGGGGTCGAGCAGTACTTC
CASSLTGVEQYF
>TRBV25-1|.|TRBJ2-5|TRBD2
TGTGCCAGCAGTTCAAAATCAGCGGGGAATTACCAAGAGACCCAGTACTTC
CASSSKSAGNYQETQYF
>TRBV5-1|.|TRBJ1-2|TRBD1
TGCGCCAGCAGCTTGGACGGCAGGGGGGATGGCTACACCTTC
CASSLDGRGDGYTF
>TRBV5-4|.|TRBJ2-1|TRBD2
TGTGCCAGCAGCTACAAAAGACTGACTAGCGGACTCTACAATGAGCAGTTCTTC
CASSYKRLTSGLYNEQFF
>TRBV2|.|TRBJ2-1|TRBD2
TGTGCCAGCAGTGTGGGTAGCGGGGGGCCCAATGAGCAGTTCTTC
CASSVGSGGPNEQFF
>TRBV5-1|.|TRBJ2-5|TRBD2
TGCGCCAGCAGCTTGGTAGGGACTACCACAGAGACCCAGTACTTC
CASSLVGTTTETQYF
>TRBV30|.|TRBJ2-5|TRBD2
TGTGCCTGGAATCGGGGACTACAAGAGACCCAGTACTTC
CAWNRGLQETQYF
>TRBV3-1/TRBV3-2|.|TRBJ2-1|.
TGTGCCAGCAGCCAATTTGTCATAGATGAGCAGTTCTTC
CASSQFVIDEQFF
>TRBV27|.|TRBJ1-2|TRBD1
TGTGCCAGCAGTCCCTCCGTGGGACAGGTTAACTATGGCTACACCTTC
CASSPSVGQVNYGYTF
>TRBV5-1|.|TRBJ2-2|.
TGCGCCAGCAGCCCGGGCGGAACTAGTTCCGGGGAGCTGTTTTTT
CASSPGGTSSGELFF
>TRBV19|.|TRBJ2-3|TRBD1
TGTGCCAGTAGTCCCACCCGGGACAGGGCTTCGACAGATACGCAGTATTTT
CASSPTRDRASTDTQYF
>TRBV18|.|TRBJ2-1|TRBD2
TGTGCCAGCTCGCCGGGACTAGCCTATAATGAGCAGTTCTTC
CASSPGLAYNEQFF
>TRBV9|.|TRBJ2-7|TRBD1
TGTGCCAGCAGCGTGAGGGCAGGGGGTTTCTACGAGCAGTACTTC
CASSVRAGGFYEQYF
>TRBV12-5|.|TRBJ2-1|TRBD2
TGTGCTAGTGGTTTGGGGTTGGTAGCGGGTGCCTACAATGAGCAGTTCTTC
CASGLGLVAGAYNEQFF
>TRBV10-3|.|TRBJ1-1|TRBD1
TGTGCCATCAGTCGACAGGGGCAGAACACTGAAGCTTTCTTT
CAISRQGQNTEAFF
>TRBV19|.|TRBJ1-2|.
TGTGCCAGTAGCGCTCTGCTGGGGCGCACCTATGGCTACACCTTC
CASSALLGRTYGYTF
>TRBV5-6|.|TRBJ2-3|TRBD1
TGTGCCAGCAGCTTGATTAAGGGGGCGGGTATAACAGATACGCAGTATTTT
CASSLIKGAGITDTQYF
>TRBV28|.|TRBJ1-2|.
TGTGCCAGCAAGGAACAGACCTATGGCTACACCTTC
CASKEQTYGYTF
>TRBV29-1|.|TRBJ2-4|TRBD1
TGCAGCGTAACCGACAGGGGGGCCAAAAACATTCAGTACTTC
CSVTDRGAKNIQYF
>TRBV5-1|once|TRBJ2-2|TRBD1
TGCGCCAGCAGCCTAGGACAGGGGGCTATAGGCACCGGGGAGCTGTTTTTT
CASSLGQGAIGTGELFF
>TRBV6-5|.|TRBJ2-7|TRBD1
TGTGCCAGCAGTTACTCATGGACAGGGGGGAACGAGCAGTACTTC
CASSYSWTGGNEQYF
>TRBV7-9|.|TRBJ1-1|.
TGTGCCAGCAGCCCAGAAGCTTTCTTT
CASSPEAFF